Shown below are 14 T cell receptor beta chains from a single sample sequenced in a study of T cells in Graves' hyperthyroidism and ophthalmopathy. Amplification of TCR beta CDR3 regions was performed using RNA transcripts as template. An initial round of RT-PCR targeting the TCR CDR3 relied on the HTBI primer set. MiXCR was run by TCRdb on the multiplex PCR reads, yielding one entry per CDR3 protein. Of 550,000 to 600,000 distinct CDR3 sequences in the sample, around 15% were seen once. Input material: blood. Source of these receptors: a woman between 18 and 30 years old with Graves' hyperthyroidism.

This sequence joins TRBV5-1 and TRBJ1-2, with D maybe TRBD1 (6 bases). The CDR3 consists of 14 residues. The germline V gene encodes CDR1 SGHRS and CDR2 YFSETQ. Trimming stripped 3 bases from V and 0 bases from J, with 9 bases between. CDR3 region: CASSSDSANYGYTF. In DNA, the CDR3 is TGCGCCAGCAGCTCGGACAGTGCTAACTATGGCTACACCTTC.

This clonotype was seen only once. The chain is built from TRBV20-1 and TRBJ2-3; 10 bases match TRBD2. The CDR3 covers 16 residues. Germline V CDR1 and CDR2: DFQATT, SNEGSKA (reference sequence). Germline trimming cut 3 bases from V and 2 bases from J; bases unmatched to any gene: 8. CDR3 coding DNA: TGCAGTGCTAGCTTGGCACTAGCGGGGATCACAGATACGCAGTATTTT. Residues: CSASLALAGITDTQYF.

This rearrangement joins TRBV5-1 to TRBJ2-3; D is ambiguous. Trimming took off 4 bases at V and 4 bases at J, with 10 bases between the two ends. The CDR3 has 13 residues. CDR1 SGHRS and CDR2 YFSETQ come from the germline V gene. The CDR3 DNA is TGCGCCAGCAGCACGGTATGGGCAGATACGCAGTATTTT. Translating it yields CASSTVWADTQYF.

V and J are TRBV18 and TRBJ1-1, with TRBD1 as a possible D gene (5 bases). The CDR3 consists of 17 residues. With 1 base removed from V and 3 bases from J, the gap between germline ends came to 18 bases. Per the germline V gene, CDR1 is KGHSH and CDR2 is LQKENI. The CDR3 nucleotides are TGTGCCAGCTCACCACAATTCTGGACAAATGAGGACACTGAAGCTTTCTTT. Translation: CASSPQFWTNEDTEAFF.

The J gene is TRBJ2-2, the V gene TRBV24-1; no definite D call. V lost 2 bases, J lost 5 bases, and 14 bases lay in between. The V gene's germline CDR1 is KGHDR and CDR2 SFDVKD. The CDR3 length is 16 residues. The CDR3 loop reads CATSDSYPTWTGELFF. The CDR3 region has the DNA TGTGCCACCAGTGATTCCTACCCTACATGGACCGGGGAGCTGTTTTTT.

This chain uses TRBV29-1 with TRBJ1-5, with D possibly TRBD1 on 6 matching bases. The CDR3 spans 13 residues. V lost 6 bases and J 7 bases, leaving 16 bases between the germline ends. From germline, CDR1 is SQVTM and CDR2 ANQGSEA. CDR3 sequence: CSVAGTRGQPQHF. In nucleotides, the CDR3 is TGCAGCGTCGCCGGGACAAGGGGCCAGCCCCAGCATTTT.

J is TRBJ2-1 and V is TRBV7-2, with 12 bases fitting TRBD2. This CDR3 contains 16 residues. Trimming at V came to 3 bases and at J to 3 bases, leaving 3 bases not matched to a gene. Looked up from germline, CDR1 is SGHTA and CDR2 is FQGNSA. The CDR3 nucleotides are TGTGCCAGCAGCTTCGGACTAGCGGGATTCTACAATGAGCAGTTCTTC. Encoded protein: CASSFGLAGFYNEQFF.

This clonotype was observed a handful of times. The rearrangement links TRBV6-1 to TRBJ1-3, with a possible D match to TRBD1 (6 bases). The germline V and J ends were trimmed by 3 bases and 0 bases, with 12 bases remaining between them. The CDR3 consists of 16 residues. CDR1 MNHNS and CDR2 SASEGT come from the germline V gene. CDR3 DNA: TGTGCCAGCAGTGAGGCTACAGGGTCCTCTGGAAACACCATATATTTT. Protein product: CASSEATGSSGNTIYF.

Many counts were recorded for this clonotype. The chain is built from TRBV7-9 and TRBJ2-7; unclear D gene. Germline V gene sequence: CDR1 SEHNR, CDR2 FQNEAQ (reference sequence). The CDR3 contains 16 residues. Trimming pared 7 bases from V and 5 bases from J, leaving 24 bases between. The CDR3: CASTIYPRQSHHEQYF. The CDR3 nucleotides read TGTGCCAGCACAATTTACCCGCGGCAGTCACACCACGAGCAGTACTTC.

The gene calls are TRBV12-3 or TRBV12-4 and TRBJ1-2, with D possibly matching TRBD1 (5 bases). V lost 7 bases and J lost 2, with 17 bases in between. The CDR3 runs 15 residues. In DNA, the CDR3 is TGTGCCAGCAACCCCAAAGGGACGGGGAACTATGGCTACACCTTC. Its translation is CASNPKGTGNYGYTF.

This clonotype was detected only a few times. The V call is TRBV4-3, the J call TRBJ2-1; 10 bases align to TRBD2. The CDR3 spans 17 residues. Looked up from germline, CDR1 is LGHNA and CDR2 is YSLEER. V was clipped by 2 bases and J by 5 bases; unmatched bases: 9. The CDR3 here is CASSQFSGGKGDNEQFF. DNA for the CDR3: TGCGCCAGCAGCCAATTTAGCGGGGGGAAAGGGGACAATGAGCAGTTCTTC.

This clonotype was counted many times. CDR3 bases: TGTGCCAGCAGCCAAGGAAGGGTGAACACTGAAGCTTTCTTT. This translates into CASSQGRVNTEAFF. V and J are TRBV7-9 and TRBJ1-1; D ambiguous. Germline CDR1 is SEHNR and CDR2 is FQNEAQ (reference sequence). Trimming removed 5 bases from V and 0 bases from J, with 10 bases in between. The CDR3 length is 14 residues.

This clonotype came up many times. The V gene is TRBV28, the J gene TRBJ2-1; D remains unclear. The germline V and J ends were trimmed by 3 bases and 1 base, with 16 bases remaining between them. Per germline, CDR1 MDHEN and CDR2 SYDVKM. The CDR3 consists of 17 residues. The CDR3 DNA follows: TGTGCCAGCAGTTTGTCTGGCCGAGACGGTTCCTACAATGAGCAGTTCTTC. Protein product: CASSLSGRDGSYNEQFF.

Written as DNA, the CDR3 is TGCAGCGTTGCTGACAGGCGCCAAGAGACCCAGTACTTC. This encodes CSVADRRQETQYF. This chain connects TRBV29-1 to TRBJ2-5; a weak D match, TRBD1 (6 bases). The length of the CDR3 is 13 residues. Germline CDR1 SQVTM, CDR2 ANQGSEA. V lost 4 bases and J 1 base, leaving 10 bases between the germline ends.